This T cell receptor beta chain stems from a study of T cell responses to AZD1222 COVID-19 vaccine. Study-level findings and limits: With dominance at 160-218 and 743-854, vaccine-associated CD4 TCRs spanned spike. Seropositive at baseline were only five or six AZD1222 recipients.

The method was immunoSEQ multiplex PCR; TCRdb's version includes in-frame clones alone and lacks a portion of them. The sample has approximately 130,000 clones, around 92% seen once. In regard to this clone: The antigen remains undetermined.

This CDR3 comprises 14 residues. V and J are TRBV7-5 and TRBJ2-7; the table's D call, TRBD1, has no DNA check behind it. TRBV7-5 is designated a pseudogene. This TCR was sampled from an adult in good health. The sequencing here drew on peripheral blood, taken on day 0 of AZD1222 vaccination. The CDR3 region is CARSLVTYPYEQYF. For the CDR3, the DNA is TGTGCCAGAAGCTTAGTGACATATCCCTACGAGCAGTACTTC.